The T cell receptor beta chain under discussion was sequenced for a study of blood T cells in healthy people across ages (dated by TCRdb to between 2014 and 2017). A note on the overall study: Template switching captured roughly one uniquely barcoded TCR beta cDNA molecule per two T cells in model experiments. To track age-related changes in TCR beta repertoire diversity, the study relied on deep sequencing normalized with unique cDNA molecular identifiers. Donors were grouped into four age groups: young (average roughly 16 years), middle-aged (39), aged (62) and long-lived (approximately 81). To avoid experimental bias, donors of different ages were randomly spread across the sequencing lanes. The study analyzed two additional independent replicas of 1 million unique cDNA reads from the same blood draw for two donors, one aged 18 to 29 and one aged 80 or older.

The donors were roughly 39 Caucasian individuals from Russia, aged 6 to 90 years, who were systemically healthy. Ten milliliters of peripheral blood were collected from each donor into EDTA-treated Vacutainer tubes. Ficoll-Paque density-gradient centrifugation was used to isolate PBMCs, with at least 6 million per sample. Total RNA was extracted from PBMCs with Trizol reagent, with at least 5.5 micrograms obtained per sample. For every donor, an aliquot of PBMCs went through flow cytometry to measure the percentages of naive CD45RAhigh/CD27high T cells. In this sample, this clonotype turned up a few times. The antigen it recognizes is unknown. Qualities for individual bases were not recorded, and no much larger clone is one base off. Receptors were amplified or captured by 5' RACE. The instrument given in TCRdb is Illumina HiSeq 2500. The second PCR ran for about 6 to 12 cycles and used a J-beta primer mix along with a sample-barcoded 5' primer. A unique molecular identifier was introduced onto each TCR beta cDNA molecule by a template-switch 5' adaptor carrying 12 random nucleotides. Each sample yielded at least 2.5 million CDR3-containing paired-end reads. First-strand cDNA was synthesized from all RNA with the Mint cDNA synthesis kit, primed by a TRBC-specific oligonucleotide. After uracil-DNA glycosylase treatment, a first 18-cycle PCR used universal primers M1SS and BC2_uni_R on all cDNA. In the original analysis: For normalization, 1 million high-quality reads, each with a distinct molecular identifier, were randomly selected from each sample. Reads with shared molecular identifiers were discarded instead of being binned into consensus sequences. MiTCR, with a Q25 quality threshold and the strictest error-elimination algorithm, was used for CDR3 identification, clonotype clustering and error correction. A nonparametric unseen species model with Euler transformation was used to estimate lower-bound total TCR beta diversity. TCRdb handled the public reads itself, with Q25 trimming in fastp and clone calling in MiXCR, and kept productive beta chains. Each entry merges the rows of one CDR3 protein and shows their most common DNA and genes. Here the V and J calls rest on TCRdb's processing, not on the authors' analysis. Present in this sample are around 1,500,000 distinct CDR3 sequences, 35% to 45% of which were seen just once. Roughly 7.9% of the sample comes from the top ten.

V sheds 5 bases and J sheds 2 bases, leaving 14 bases between their ends. Taken from the germline V gene (reference sequence), the CDR1 and CDR2 loops are SEHNR and FQNEAQ. The CDR3, from cysteine to phenylalanine, totals 15 residues. Just the 45-base CDR3 DNA is kept, in frame starting at base 1. Study-wide conclusions, independent of this receptor: Compared with the aged group, the long-lived group had more naive CD4+ T cells, fewer expanded clones and increased TCR diversity, a pattern suggesting age selection. Donor CMV infection status was unknown, potentially confounding age-related changes in expanded clonotypes. A strong correlation was found between observed TCR beta diversity and the percentage of naive T cells measured by flow cytometry. Estimates of total diversity based on one million sequenced T cells were considered lower bounds and underestimates. Observed TCR beta diversity per million T cells fell roughly linearly with age, and a significant reduction was already apparent by age about 43. Conclusive comparison of naive and antigen-experienced compartments was prevented by the profiling of bulk unsorted PBMCs.

The clonotype was recovered from a woman aged 18-29 years in good health. Sequencing was carried out using blood. The rearranged segments are TRBV7-9 and TRBJ2-3; the D gene is not confidently resolved. The DNA sequence follows: TGTGCCAGCAGCGGACGGGCAATAACCACAGATACGCAGTATTTT. Translated, it gives CASSGRAITTDTQYF.